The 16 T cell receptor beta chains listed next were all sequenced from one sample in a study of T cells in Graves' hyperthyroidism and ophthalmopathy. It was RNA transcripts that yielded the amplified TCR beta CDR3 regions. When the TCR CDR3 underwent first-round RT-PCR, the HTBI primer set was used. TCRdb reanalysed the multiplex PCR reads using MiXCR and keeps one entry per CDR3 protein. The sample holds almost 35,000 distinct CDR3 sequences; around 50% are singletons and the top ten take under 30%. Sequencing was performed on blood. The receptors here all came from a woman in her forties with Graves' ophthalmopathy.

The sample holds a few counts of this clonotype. The CDR3 DNA follows: TGTGCCAGCTCACCTAATGTCGCGGGCGGGAGGAGATACAATGAGCAGTTCTTC. Its translation: CASSPNVAGGRRYNEQFF. The rearrangement uses TRBV18 and TRBJ2-1; TRBD2 agrees at 8 bases. Trimming removed 3 bases from V and 4 bases from J; junction bases left unmatched: 14. This CDR3 is 18 amino acids long. Germline V gene lookup returns CDR1 KGHSH and CDR2 LQKENI.

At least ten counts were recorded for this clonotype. This chain's CDR3 is CASSYSLGRIAGELFF. The CDR3, as DNA: TGTGCCAGCAGTTACTCCCTCGGCCGCATCGCCGGGGAGCTGTTTTTT. The gene calls are TRBV6-5 and TRBJ2-2; D remains unclear. Trimming pared 0 bases from V and 6 bases from J, leaving 14 bases between. This CDR3 contains 16 residues. Germline CDR1 and CDR2: MNHEY and SVGAGI.

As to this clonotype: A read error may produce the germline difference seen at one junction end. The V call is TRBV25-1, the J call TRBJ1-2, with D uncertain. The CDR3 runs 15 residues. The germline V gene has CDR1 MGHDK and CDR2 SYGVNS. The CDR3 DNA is TGTGCCAGCAGTAAATCGTCTGCACCTAACTATGGCAACACCTTC. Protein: CASSKSSAPNYGNTF.

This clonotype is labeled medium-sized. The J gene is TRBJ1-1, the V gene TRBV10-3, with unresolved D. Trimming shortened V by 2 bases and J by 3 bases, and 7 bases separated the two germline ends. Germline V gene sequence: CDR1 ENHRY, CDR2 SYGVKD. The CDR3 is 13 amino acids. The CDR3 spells CAISEGRYTEAFF. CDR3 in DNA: TGTGCCATCAGTGAGGGCAGGTACACTGAAGCTTTCTTT.

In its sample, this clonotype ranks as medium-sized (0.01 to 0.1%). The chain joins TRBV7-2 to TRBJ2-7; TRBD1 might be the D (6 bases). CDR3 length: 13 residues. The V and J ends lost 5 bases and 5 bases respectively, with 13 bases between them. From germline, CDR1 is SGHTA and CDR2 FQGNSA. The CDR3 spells CASSLRQANEQYF. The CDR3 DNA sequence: TGTGCCAGCAGCCTCAGACAGGCGAACGAGCAGTACTTC.

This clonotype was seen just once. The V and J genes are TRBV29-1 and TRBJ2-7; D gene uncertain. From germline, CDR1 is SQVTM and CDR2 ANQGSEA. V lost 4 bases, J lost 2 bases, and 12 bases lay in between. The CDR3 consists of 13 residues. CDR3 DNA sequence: TGCAGCGTTGTATCTGGAAATACCTACGAGCAGTACTTC. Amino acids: CSVVSGNTYEQYF.

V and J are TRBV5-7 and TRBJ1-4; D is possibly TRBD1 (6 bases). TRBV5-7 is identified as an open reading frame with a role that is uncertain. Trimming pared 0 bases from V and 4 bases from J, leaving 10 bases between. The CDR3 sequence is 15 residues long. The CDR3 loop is CASSLAQGNNEKLFF. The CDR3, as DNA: TGTGCCAGCAGCTTGGCACAGGGCAATAATGAAAAACTGTTTTTT.

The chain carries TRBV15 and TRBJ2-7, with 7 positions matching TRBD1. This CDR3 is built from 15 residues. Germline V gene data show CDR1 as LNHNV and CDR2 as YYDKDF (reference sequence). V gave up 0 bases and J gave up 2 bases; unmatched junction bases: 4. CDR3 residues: CATSRDFQGAYEQYF. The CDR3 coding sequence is TGTGCCACCAGCAGAGATTTTCAGGGGGCCTACGAGCAGTACTTC.

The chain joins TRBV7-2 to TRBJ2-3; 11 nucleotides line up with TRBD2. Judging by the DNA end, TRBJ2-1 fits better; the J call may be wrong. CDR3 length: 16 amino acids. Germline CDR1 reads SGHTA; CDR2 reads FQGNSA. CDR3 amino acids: CASSSGLAASTDTQFF. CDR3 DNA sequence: TGTGCCAGCAGCTCGGGACTAGCGGCGAGCACAGATACGCAGTTCTTC.

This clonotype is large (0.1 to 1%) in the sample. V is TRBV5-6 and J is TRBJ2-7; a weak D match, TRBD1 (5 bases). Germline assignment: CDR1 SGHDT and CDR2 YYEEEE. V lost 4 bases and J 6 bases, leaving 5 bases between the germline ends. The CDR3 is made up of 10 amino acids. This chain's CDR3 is CASSDSEQYF. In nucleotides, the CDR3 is TGTGCCAGCAGCGACAGCGAGCAGTACTTC.

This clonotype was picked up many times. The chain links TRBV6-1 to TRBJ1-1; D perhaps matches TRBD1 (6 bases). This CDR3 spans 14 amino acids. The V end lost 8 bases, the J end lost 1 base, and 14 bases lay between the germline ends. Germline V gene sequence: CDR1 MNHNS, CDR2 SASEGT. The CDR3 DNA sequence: TGTGCCAGCTCTAGGGACATCCGGAACACTGAAGCTTTCTTT. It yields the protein CASSRDIRNTEAFF.

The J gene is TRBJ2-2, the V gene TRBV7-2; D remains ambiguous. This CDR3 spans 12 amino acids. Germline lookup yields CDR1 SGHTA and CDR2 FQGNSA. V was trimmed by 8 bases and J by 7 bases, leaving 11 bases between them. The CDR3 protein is CASVFWGGELFF. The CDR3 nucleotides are TGTGCCAGCGTATTTTGGGGCGGGGAGCTGTTTTTT.

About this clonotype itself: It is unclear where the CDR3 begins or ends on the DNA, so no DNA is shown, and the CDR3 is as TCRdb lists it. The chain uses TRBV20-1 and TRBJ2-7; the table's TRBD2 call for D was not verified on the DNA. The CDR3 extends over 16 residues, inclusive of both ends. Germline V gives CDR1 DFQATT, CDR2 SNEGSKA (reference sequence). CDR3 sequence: CVLLCQQLAGGPEQYF.

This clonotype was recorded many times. The CDR3 bases are TGCGCCAGCAGCCAAAGGTACCAGGGGCGTGCTGGAAACACCTTC. This gives the protein CASSQRYQGRAGNTF. The rearrangement links TRBV4-3 to TRBJ1-2; D may be TRBD1 (6 bases). The germline V and J ends were trimmed by 2 bases and 12 bases, with 22 bases remaining between them. Germline loops: CDR1 LGHNA, CDR2 YSLEER. The CDR3 spans 15 residues.

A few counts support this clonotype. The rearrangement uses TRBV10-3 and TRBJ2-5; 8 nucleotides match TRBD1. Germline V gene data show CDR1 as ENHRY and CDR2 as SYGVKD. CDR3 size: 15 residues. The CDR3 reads CGWFQTQGARETQYF. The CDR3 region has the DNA TGTGGCTGGTTCCAAACGCAGGGGGCTCGGGAGACCCAGTACTTC.

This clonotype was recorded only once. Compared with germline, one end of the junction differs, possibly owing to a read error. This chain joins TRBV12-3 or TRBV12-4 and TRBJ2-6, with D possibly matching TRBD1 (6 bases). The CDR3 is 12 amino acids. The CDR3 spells CASRLDRRSRAF. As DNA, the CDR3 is TGTGCCAGCAGATTGGACAGACGATCGAGAGCTTTC.